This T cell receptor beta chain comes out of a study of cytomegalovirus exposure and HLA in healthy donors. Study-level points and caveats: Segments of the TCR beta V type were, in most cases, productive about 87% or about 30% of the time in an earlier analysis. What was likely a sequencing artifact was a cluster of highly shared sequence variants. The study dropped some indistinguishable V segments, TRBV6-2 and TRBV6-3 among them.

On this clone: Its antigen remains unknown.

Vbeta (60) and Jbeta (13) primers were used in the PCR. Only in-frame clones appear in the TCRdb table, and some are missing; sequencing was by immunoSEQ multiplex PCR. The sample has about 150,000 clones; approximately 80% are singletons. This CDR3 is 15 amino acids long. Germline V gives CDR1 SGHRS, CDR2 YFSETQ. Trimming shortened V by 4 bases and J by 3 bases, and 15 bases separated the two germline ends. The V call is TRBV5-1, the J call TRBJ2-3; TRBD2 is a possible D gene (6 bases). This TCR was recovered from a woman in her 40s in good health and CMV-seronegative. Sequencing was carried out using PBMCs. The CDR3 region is CASSLQAGLTDTQYF. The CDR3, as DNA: TGCGCCAGCAGCCTCCAAGCGGGCCTTACAGATACGCAGTATTTT. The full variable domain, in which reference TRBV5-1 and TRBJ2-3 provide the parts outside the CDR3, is KAGVTQTPRYLIKTRGQQVTLSCSPISGHRSVSWYQQTPGQGLQFLFEYFSETQRNKGNFPGRFSGRQFSNSRSEMNVSTLELGDSALYLCASSLQAGLTDTQYFGPGTRLTVL.